This T cell receptor beta chain derives from a study of cytomegalovirus exposure and HLA in healthy donors. Study findings and constraints: The classifier reportedly diagnosed cytomegalovirus status with high specificity and sensitivity.

On this clone: Its antigen is currently unknown.

The CDR3 has 13 amino acids. Trimming removed 5 bases at V and 4 bases at J, with 12 bases between. Germline values: CDR1 SGHNT, CDR2 YYREEE (reference sequence). 60 Vbeta and 13 Jbeta primers were used in PCR. Original data processing: Later work found tens of millions of unique TCR beta chains, with 10 million to 14 million shared. The method was immunoSEQ multiplex PCR; TCRdb's version includes in-frame clones alone and lacks a portion of them. V, J and clone size derive from that table, while D and trimming were established from the DNA sequence. The top ten hold 8% to 9% of the sample, which has more than 100,000 clones, about four fifths seen once.

This rearrangement joins TRBV5-4 to TRBJ1-2; no reliable D call. The sequence was collected from a female donor in good health and CMV-seropositive. What was sequenced was PBMCs. CDR3 in amino acids: CASRGGFLYGYTF. CDR3 in DNA: TGTGCCAGCAGGGGAGGCTTCCTCTATGGCTACACCTTC. Complete variable domain (other parts from reference TRBV5-4 and TRBJ1-2): ETGVTQSPTHLIKTRGQQVTLRCSSQSGHNTVSWYQQALGQGPQFIFQYYREEENGRGNFPPRFSGLQFPNYSSELNVNALELDDSALYLCASRGGFLYGYTFGSGTRLTVV.